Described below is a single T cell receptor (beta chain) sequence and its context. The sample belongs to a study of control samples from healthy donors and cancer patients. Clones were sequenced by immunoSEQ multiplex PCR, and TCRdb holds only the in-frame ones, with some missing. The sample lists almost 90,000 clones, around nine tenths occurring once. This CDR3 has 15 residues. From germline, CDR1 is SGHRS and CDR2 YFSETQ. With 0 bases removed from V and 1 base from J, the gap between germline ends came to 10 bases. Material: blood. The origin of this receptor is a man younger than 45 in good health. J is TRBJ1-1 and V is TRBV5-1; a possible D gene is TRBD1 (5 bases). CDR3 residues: CASSLALTGNTEAFF. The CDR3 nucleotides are TGCGCCAGCAGCTTGGCCCTAACAGGGAACACTGAAGCTTTCTTT.